These T cell receptor beta chains were read from a single sample in a study of shared clonotypes between healthy human individuals. Sequencing used immunoSEQ multiplex PCR; TCRdb keeps in-frame clones, though not all of them. Here the sample spans roughly 550,000 clones, around 95% being singletons. The sequencing input was naive CD8+ T cells sorted from blood. These receptor sequences come from a woman in her 30s in good health. Each CDR3 is given with its conserved first and last residue. A D gene is named only where the DNA matches it firmly. Only some rows state a clone size, as once, few, many or a class for expanded clones.

size,V,D,J,DNA,CDR3
.,TRBV19,.,TRBJ1-3,TGTGCCAGTACCGCTAGAGGGGATTTAAGGGCCTCTGGAAACACCATATATTTT,CASTARGDLRASGNTIYF
.,TRBV5-1,.,TRBJ1-2,TGCGCCAGCAGCACCGATTATGGCTACACCTTC,CASSTDYGYTF
.,TRBV19,TRBD1,TRBJ2-5,TGTGCCAGTAGTATGGGGCAGGGGGTAGAGACCCAGTACTTC,CASSMGQGVETQYF
.,TRBV11-2,.,TRBJ2-1,TGTGCCAGCAGCTTTGGGGGGTACAATGAGCAGTTCTTC,CASSFGGYNEQFF
.,TRBV27,.,TRBJ2-1,TGTGCCAGCAGTGGCCCTGGGACGGGAGTTACTGAGCAGTTCTTC,CASSGPGTGVTEQFF
few,TRBV7-9,.,TRBJ2-7,TGTGCCAGCAGCTTAGAAAGCTACGAGCAGTACTTC,CASSLESYEQYF
.,TRBV4-1,TRBD2,TRBJ2-3,TGCGCCAGCAGCCAAACTAGCGCCCGAGTAACAGATACGCAGTATTTT,CASSQTSARVTDTQYF
.,TRBV5-6,.,TRBJ1-2,TGTGCCAGCAGCTCGACCCCGGGCGATGGCTACACCTTC,CASSSTPGDGYTF
.,TRBV27,.,TRBJ2-5,TGTGCCAGCAGCCAAGAGACCCAGTACTTC,CASSQETQYF
.,TRBV5-1,TRBD2,TRBJ2-7,TGCGCCAGCAGCTTGTATTCGACTAGCGGGAGGTACGAGCAGTACTTC,CASSLYSTSGRYEQYF
once,TRBV6-5,.,TRBJ2-5,TGTGCCAGCAGTTACAGGCCCCAAGAGACCCAGTACTTC,CASSYRPQETQYF
.,TRBV2,.,TRBJ2-1,TGTGCCAGCAGTGAAGGCATCGAACACTCCTACAATGAGCAGTTCTTC,CASSEGIEHSYNEQFF
.,TRBV27,TRBD1,TRBJ1-2,TGTGCCAGCAGTTTATCTGAACAGGGGGATTACTATGGCTACACCTTC,CASSLSEQGDYYGYTF
.,TRBV7-3,.,TRBJ2-3,TGTGCCAGCAGCTTACGAGAGATAGCCGAAATAAAGTTGGATACGCAGTATTTT,CASSLREIAEIKLDTQYF
.,TRBV4-2,TRBD2,TRBJ2-7,TGTGCCAGCAGCCACCTAGCGGGAAGCTCCTACGAGCAGTACTTC,CASSHLAGSSYEQYF
.,TRBV15,.,TRBJ1-1,TGTGCCACCGGCCTTAAGGGAAGGGGCCGGGGGACTGAAGCTTTCTTT,CATGLKGRGRGTEAFF
.,TRBV19,.,TRBJ2-3,TGTGCCAGTAGTATGCTCTTAGATATCGGAGCAGATACGCAGTATTTT,CASSMLLDIGADTQYF
once,TRBV27,TRBD1,TRBJ2-2,TGTGCCAGCAGTCCTATCGGGACAGGGTACACCGGGGAGCTGTTTTTT,CASSPIGTGYTGELFF
.,TRBV29-1,TRBD1,TRBJ2-7,TGCAGCGTCAAACAGGGGGCGAGGGACGAGCAGTACTTC,CSVKQGARDEQYF
.,TRBV25-1,.,TRBJ2-1,TGTGCCAGCAGTGAATACTTCTTAGACACCATCTCCTACAATGAGCAGTTCTTC,CASSEYFLDTISYNEQFF
.,TRBV4-1,.,TRBJ2-1,TGCGCCAGCAGCCCTTTCAGGGGTTTCTACAATGAGCAGTTCTTC,CASSPFRGFYNEQFF
.,TRBV28,TRBD2,TRBJ2-2,TGTGCCAGCAGTTTGAAGTCTAGCGGGATTTGGGGGGAGCTGTTTTTT,CASSLKSSGIWGELFF
.,TRBV18,TRBD1,TRBJ2-7,TGTGCCAGCTCACCATGGGACAGGGCGCACGAGCAGTACTTC,CASSPWDRAHEQYF
.,TRBV6-4,.,TRBJ1-1,TGTGCCAGCAGTGACACAGTGAACACTGAAGCTTTCTTT,CASSDTVNTEAFF
.,TRBV6-5,TRBD1,TRBJ2-2,TGTGCCAGCAGGCTACAGGGGGCGGTCGGGGAGCTGTTTTTT,CASRLQGAVGELFF
.,TRBV27,.,TRBJ2-1,TGTGCCAGCAGTCATGGGGTCGATCTAAGCTCCTACAATGAGCAGTTCTTC,CASSHGVDLSSYNEQFF
.,TRBV7-8,TRBD2,TRBJ2-7,TGTGCCAGCAGGCTCCTAGCGGGCGTTAGCTCCTACGAGCAGTACTTC,CASRLLAGVSSYEQYF
.,TRBV18,.,TRBJ1-2,TGTGCCAGCTCATTTCCAGCACACTATGGCTACACCTTC,CASSFPAHYGYTF
.,TRBV28,.,TRBJ2-1,TGTGCCAGCAGTTTCCCCCGCTCCTACAATGAGCAGTTCTTC,CASSFPRSYNEQFF
.,TRBV15,TRBD2,TRBJ2-7,TGTGCCACCAGGCTAGCGGGGACATACGAGCAGTACTTC,CATRLAGTYEQYF
.,TRBV19,.,TRBJ2-1,TGTGCCAGTAGTATAGGTCCGGGAAAGCAGTTCTTC,CASSIGPGKQFF
once,TRBV27,TRBD1,TRBJ2-7,TGTGCCAGCAGTCCCGGGACAGGGTCCGAGCAGTACTTC,CASSPGTGSEQYF
.,TRBV10-2,TRBD2,TRBJ2-7,TGCGCCAGCACCATTAGCGGGAGATGGGACGAGCAGTACTTC,CASTISGRWDEQYF
.,TRBV2,TRBD1,TRBJ2-1,TGTGCCAGCAGGATGACAGGGGGGCCCTACAATGAGCAGTTCTTC,CASRMTGGPYNEQFF
.,TRBV9,.,TRBJ2-1,TGTGCCAGCAGCGAGGGAAAATTACCAGGGGCCCCCTACAATGAGCAGTTCTTC,CASSEGKLPGAPYNEQFF
.,TRBV2,TRBD2,TRBJ2-5,TGTGCCAGCAGTGAGTTTCCCGCGGGGGAACTACTCAAAGAGACCCAGTACTTC,CASSEFPAGELLKETQYF
.,TRBV11-2,.,TRBJ2-1,TGTGCCAGCAGCGTGGGGCCCAGGTACAATGAGCAGTTCTTC,CASSVGPRYNEQFF
.,TRBV11-1,.,TRBJ2-1,TGTGCCAGCAGCTTAAGGTTTGGGCTTGAGCAGTTCTTC,CASSLRFGLEQFF
.,TRBV5-4,.,TRBJ2-1,TGTGCCAGCAGCGGGGAAACGGATGAGCAGTTCTTC,CASSGETDEQFF
.,TRBV5-4,TRBD1,TRBJ2-2,TGTGCCAGCAGCGACAGGGTAGGGAACACCGGGGAGCTGTTTTTT,CASSDRVGNTGELFF
.,TRBV15,TRBD2,TRBJ2-7,TGTGCCACCAGCAGGGAAGCGGCTAGCGGGATCTACGAGCAGTACTTC,CATSREAASGIYEQYF